A single sample is the source of the 21 T cell receptor beta chains below, sequenced in a study of vaccination and CD4 T cells after COVID-19. Sequenced with the Oncomine TCR Beta short-read assay was DNA taken from cultured CD4+ T cells. TCRdb re-analysed the PCR reads in MiXCR, keeping a single row per CDR3 protein. Of about 15,000 distinct CDR3 sequences in the sample, about half were seen once. As to treatment: roughly 11-day PBMC culture with coronavirus spike peptide pools or control peptides (ViraFEST assay). Their antigens remain unidentified. Source: CD4+ T cells from blood, cultured in vitro, taken before SARS-CoV-2 vaccination. The receptors originated from a human donor who had recovered from COVID-19.

V is TRBV28 and J is TRBJ2-3; D is ambiguous. The CDR3 runs to 13 residues. Trimming removed 4 bases from V and 7 bases from J, with 12 bases in between. In germline, CDR1 is MDHEN, CDR2 SYDVKM. The CDR3 DNA reads TGTGCCAGCAGTTCACACGACCTGAATACGCAGTATTTT. As protein: CASSSHDLNTQYF. The variable domain in full, completed from reference TRBV28 and TRBJ2-3, reads DVKVTQSSRYLVKRTGEKVFLECVQDMDHENMFWYRQDPGLGLRLIYFSYDVKMKEKGDIPEGYSVSREKKERFSLILESASTNQTSMYLCASSSHDLNTQYFGPGTRLTVL.

The chain links TRBV5-1 to TRBJ1-6; D gene unclear. CDR1 is SGHRS and CDR2 is YFSETQ in the germline V gene. The CDR3 spans 14 residues. V shed 5 bases and J shed 8 bases, with 14 bases lying between them. CDR3 coding DNA: TGCGCCAGCAGACCCACGGTTGGGGATTCACCCCTCCACTTT. Amino acids: CASRPTVGDSPLHF.

The rearrangement joins TRBV15 to TRBJ2-1; a weak D match, TRBD1 (5 bases). Germline lookup yields CDR1 LNHNV and CDR2 YYDKDF (reference sequence). Trimming left V 0 bases short and J 3 bases short, with 9 bases between. The CDR3 extends over 15 amino acids. This CDR3 is CATSRDRGRYNEQFF. CDR3 DNA sequence: TGTGCCACCAGCAGAGATAGGGGCCGCTACAATGAGCAGTTCTTC. Filled out from reference TRBV15 and TRBJ2-1, the complete variable domain reads DAMVIQNPRYQVTQFGKPVTLSCSQTLNHNVMYWYQQKSSQAPKLLFHYYDKDFNNEADTPDNFQSRRPNTSFCFLDIRSPGLGDTAMYLCATSRDRGRYNEQFFGPGTRLTVL.

This clonotype was seen a few times. V usage is TRBV20-1 and J usage is TRBJ1-5; no clear D gene. This CDR3 has 12 amino acids. The ends were cut back, 5 bases at V and 1 base at J, with 6 bases in the middle. Germline values: CDR1 DFQATT, CDR2 SNEGSKA (reference sequence). CDR3 in amino acids: CSARWSNQPQHF. The CDR3 DNA is TGCAGTGCTCGTTGGAGCAATCAGCCCCAGCATTTT.

The chain is built from TRBV4-1 and TRBJ2-2; 9 bases are shared with TRBD2. V shed 6 bases and J 1 base; nucleotides not matched to a gene: 0. The germline V gene encodes CDR1 MGHRA and CDR2 YSYEKL. CDR3 size: 14 residues. CDR3 in DNA: TGCGCCAGCAGGACTAGCGGGAACACCGGGGAGCTGTTTTTT. Translation gives CASRTSGNTGELFF.

This rearrangement joins TRBV5-1 to TRBJ1-6; D might be TRBD1 (5 bases). The CDR3 is made up of 15 amino acids. Germline CDR1 reads SGHRS; CDR2 reads YFSETQ. V lost 4 bases and J lost 8, with 16 bases in between. The CDR3: CASSLRRLGDSPLHF. CDR3 coding DNA: TGCGCCAGCAGCCTGAGACGGCTGGGGGATTCACCCCTCCACTTT.

V is TRBV7-2 and J is TRBJ2-3, with TRBD2 identical over 7 bases. Germline CDR1 SGHTA, CDR2 FQGNSA. The CDR3 is 14 residues long. V trimming: 5 bases; J trimming: 6 bases; junction bases outside the gene matches: 8. Here the CDR3 reads CASSRMAGADTQYF. The CDR3 DNA follows: TGTGCCAGCAGCCGCATGGCGGGAGCGGATACGCAGTATTTT.

The V and J genes are TRBV6-2 or TRBV6-3 and TRBJ1-5, with no clear D. There are 14 residues in the CDR3. Germline V gene sequence: CDR1 MNHEY, CDR2 SVGEGT. Trimming cost V 6 bases and J 8 bases, with 17 bases left between them. CDR3 sequence reads: CASSERANLKPQHF. Written as DNA, the CDR3 is TGTGCCAGCAGCGAACGAGCAAATCTCAAGCCCCAGCATTTT.

The rearrangement links TRBV7-3 to TRBJ2-3; D is perhaps TRBD1 (5 bases). V lost 1 base, J lost 5 bases, and 22 bases lay in between. Looked up from germline, CDR1 is SGHTA and CDR2 is FQGTGA. This CDR3 spans 18 amino acids. In DNA form, the CDR3 reads TGTGCCAGCAGCTTAAGGCGTCCCGGACAAAGTCATTTAGATACGCAGTATTTT. This codes for CASSLRRPGQSHLDTQYF.

This chain joins TRBV20-1 and TRBJ1-2, with 7 bases fitting TRBD1. This CDR3 is built from 15 residues. Germline V gene sequence: CDR1 DFQATT, CDR2 SNEGSKA (reference sequence). Trimming at V came to 0 bases and at J to 3 bases, leaving 7 bases not matched to a gene. The chain's CDR3 is CSARDRKGADYGYTF. The CDR3 coding sequence is TGCAGTGCTAGAGATCGCAAGGGGGCGGACTATGGCTACACCTTC.

V usage is TRBV12-3 or TRBV12-4 and J usage is TRBJ2-5; 8 nucleotides line up with TRBD1. The CDR3 sequence is 14 residues long. V gave up 5 bases and J gave up 5 bases; unmatched junction bases: 7. CDR3 bases: TGTGCCAGCAGTACGGACAGGGAGTTGGAGACCCAGTACTTC. This codes for CASSTDRELETQYF.

This clonotype was counted once. This chain links TRBV5-1 with TRBJ1-2, with a possible D match to TRBD1 (6 bases). CDR1 SGHRS and CDR2 YFSETQ come from the germline V gene. Trimming took 4 bases from V and 8 from J, leaving 12 bases between them. This CDR3 spans 12 amino acids. CDR3 loop: CASSRAGEGYTF. The CDR3 DNA reads as TGCGCCAGCAGCCGGGCAGGGGAGGGCTACACCTTC.

This clonotype was counted a few times. The DNA for the CDR3 is TGTGCCTGGAGCCCCGGGACTAGTGCAGATACGCAGTATTTT. This encodes CAWSPGTSADTQYF. The rearrangement uses TRBV30 and TRBJ2-3; 8 bases are shared with TRBD2. The CDR3 is made up of 14 amino acids. V lost 3 bases to trimming and J lost 4 bases; unmatched junction nucleotides: 6. CDR1 and CDR2 from the germline V gene are GTSNPN and SVGIG (reference sequence).

V usage is TRBV10-3 and J usage is TRBJ2-3, with 7 positions matching TRBD2. Germline V gives CDR1 ENHRY, CDR2 SYGVKD. The V segment lost 6 bases and the J segment 4 bases; nucleotides outside the gene matches: 16. This CDR3 comprises 17 residues. The CDR3 reads CAIRPGASGSWPDTQYF. CDR3 bases: TGTGCCATCAGACCTGGGGCTAGCGGTAGTTGGCCAGATACGCAGTATTTT.

This sequence joins TRBV18 and TRBJ2-3; TRBD2 might be the D (6 bases). Germline CDR1 KGHSH, CDR2 LQKENI. V was cut by 2 bases and J by 6 bases, with 15 bases left in between. The CDR3 has 15 residues. The CDR3 nucleotides are TGTGCCAGCTCACCAGGGGCGGGACGTGGCGATACGCAGTATTTT. The encoded protein is CASSPGAGRGDTQYF.

The chain uses TRBV19 and TRBJ2-5; TRBD1 aligns across 7 bases. Trimming at V came to 3 bases and at J to 5 bases, leaving 9 bases not matched to a gene. CDR3 length: 15 residues. The V gene's germline CDR1 is LNHDA and CDR2 SQIVND (reference sequence). CDR3 amino acids: CASSISTGWGETQYF. CDR3 coding DNA: TGTGCCAGTAGTATCTCGACAGGGTGGGGGGAGACCCAGTACTTC. Complete variable domain (other parts from reference TRBV19 and TRBJ2-5): DGGITQSPKYLFRKEGQNVTLSCEQNLNHDAMYWYRQDPGQGLRLIYYSQIVNDFQKGDIAEGYSVSREKKESFPLTVTSAQKNPTAFYLCASSISTGWGETQYFGPGTRLLVL.

The chain is built from TRBV6-1 and TRBJ1-1; D may be TRBD1 (5 bases). The CDR3 length is 11 residues. Trimming took 6 bases from V and 8 from J, leaving 10 bases between them. Germline V gene lookup returns CDR1 MNHNS and CDR2 SASEGT. The CDR3 sequence is CASRYTGEAFF. In nucleotides, the CDR3 is TGTGCCAGCAGATATACAGGAGAAGCTTTCTTT.

This clonotype was seen a handful of times. The chain employs TRBV6-1 and TRBJ1-2, with 7 bases identical to TRBD1. This CDR3 comprises 13 residues. Germline V gene lookup returns CDR1 MNHNS and CDR2 SASEGT. The V segment lost 7 bases and the J segment 6 bases; nucleotides outside the gene matches: 8. The CDR3 nucleotides are TGTGCCAGCAAAGAGACAGGGTACCATGGCTACACCTTC. As protein: CASKETGYHGYTF.

The rearrangement links TRBV28 to TRBJ2-2; 12 bases match TRBD2. V lost 7 bases to trimming and J lost 4 bases; unmatched junction nucleotides: 1. Germline assignment: CDR1 MDHEN and CDR2 SYDVKM. The CDR3 extends over 14 amino acids. CDR3 sequence reads: CASKLAGGTGELFF. The CDR3 bases are TGTGCCAGCAAACTAGCGGGAGGCACCGGGGAGCTGTTTTTT.

The rearrangement uses TRBV15 and TRBJ1-4; D call uncertain. The CDR3 has 13 residues. Germline CDR1 is LNHNV and CDR2 is YYDKDF (reference sequence). Trimming left V 0 bases short and J 12 bases short, with 11 bases between. For the CDR3, the DNA is TGTGCCACCAGCAGAGAGTCGGGGTGGGAACTGTTTTTT. Amino acids: CATSRESGWELFF.

The chain links TRBV9 to TRBJ2-1; D assignment may be TRBD1 or TRBD2 (5 bases each). The CDR3 covers 15 residues. Germline values: CDR1 SGDLS, CDR2 YYNGEE. V was cut by 0 bases and J by 7 bases, with 14 bases left in between. CDR3 bases: TGTGCCAGCAGCGTAGCTGGGACCCCCAATAATGAGCAGTTCTTC. It codes for CASSVAGTPNNEQFF.